This TCR beta chain was captured by sequencing in a study of post-analysis software for immune sequencing data. Overall study results and limits: Included in a set of a few TRBV segments more frequent in patients than controls were TRBV5-6, TRBV5-1 and TRBV20-1.

Turning to this clonotype: The antigen remains undetermined.

Researchers reported that TCR beta cDNA libraries carried unique molecular identifiers. Each CDR3 protein gets one entry after TCRdb re-called the PCR reads with MiXCR. The sample lists hundreds of thousands of distinct CDR3 sequences, approximately 59% seen once, with around 11% in the top ten. Germline V gene lookup returns CDR1 MNHNS and CDR2 SASEGT. This CDR3 is built from 16 residues. Trimming removed 1 base at V and 2 bases at J, with 12 bases between. The receptor was derived from a girl aged 2-10 years with multiple sclerosis. The sequenced sample was blood. The chain is built from TRBV6-1 and TRBJ2-1; D gene uncertain. CDR3 coding DNA: TGTGCCAGCAGTGAAGTACTGCTATACCCCTACAATGAGCAGTTCTTC. Its protein product is CASSEVLLYPYNEQFF.